This T cell receptor (beta chain) was found in a study of early T cells in non-severe SARS-CoV-2 infection. V lost 6 bases to trimming and J lost 4 bases, with 12 bases between them. The germline CDR1 and CDR2 sequences are KGHSH and LQKENI. The CDR3 runs 13 residues. MiXCR was run by TCRdb on the 5' RACE reads, yielding one entry per CDR3 protein. The table shows about 68,000 distinct CDR3 sequences, with 11% occurring only once. Many counts were recorded for this clonotype. The chain joins TRBV18 to TRBJ1-1, with TRBD1 as a possible D gene (5 bases). The source material was whole blood. This clonotype was obtained from an adult who was a healthcare worker with PCR-confirmed SARS-CoV-2 infection or an uninfected control (not recorded which). This CDR3 reads CASSPLGPTEAFF. The CDR3 bases are TGTGCCAGCTCCCCGCTGGGGCCCACTGAAGCTTTCTTT.